Reported below is one T cell receptor beta chain. Its antigen remains unidentified. The data belong to a study of CD8+CD57+ T cells in acquired aplastic anemia. Turning to the study itself: The sorted CD4+ and CD8+ cells yielded an average around 3.2 ug of DNA.

Study-wide results and caveats: CD8+ Simpson's diversity did not differ significantly between patients and controls.

The template for TCR beta VDJ and CDR3 sequence profiling was genomic DNA. TCRdb re-called the reads with MiXCR, one entry per CDR3 protein. Here the sample spans some 240,000 distinct CDR3 sequences, 34% being singletons. V was cut by 4 bases and J by 4 bases, with 16 bases left in between. This CDR3 comprises 15 residues. From germline, CDR1 is LGHDT and CDR2 YNNKEL (reference sequence). The chain couples TRBV3-1 to TRBJ1-1; D uncertain. The sequence was obtained from a human donor in good health, serving as a control. Input material: sorted CD4+, CD8+, or CD8+CD57+ T cells (not recorded which) from PBMCs. The CDR3 region has the DNA TGTGCCAGCAGCCCAGATGACGTCTTGGGCACTGAAGCTTTCTTT. Amino acid sequence: CASSPDDVLGTEAFF.